This T cell receptor (beta chain) was retrieved from a study of a mutant IDH1 vaccine in newly diagnosed glioma. Background on the study: Vaccine dosing followed radiotherapy by 4-6 weeks, or accompanied temozolomide cycles. Pretreatment consisted of radiotherapy, temozolomide, or both, with most receiving both. General study points: Alterations occurring in top peripheral T cell clonotypes seemed unrelated to pseudoprogression.

Time point of the sample: week 35, safety follow-up. Doses consisted of 300 ug of mutant IDH1 20-mer peptide each, paired with topical imiquimod. The study gave patients eight vaccinations in weeks 1, 3, 5, 7, 11, 15, 19, 23. CDR1 and CDR2 from the germline V gene are SNHLY and FYNNEI. Trimming at V came to 1 base and at J to 1 base, leaving 6 bases not matched to a gene. The CDR3 sequence is 17 residues long. Clones were read by immunoSEQ multiplex PCR, and TCRdb kept only the in-frame ones, dropping some. The sample has roughly 44,000 clones, 81% seen once; the top ten hold 4.5% to 5.5%. A note on this clone: Its antigen is as yet unknown.

The TCR originated in a woman aged 40-49 years with glioma. Some clones in this sample may be carry-over from other donors' samples. The chain recombines TRBV2 with TRBJ1-1; 10 positions match TRBD1. The starting material was PBMCs, obtained from a glioma patient whose treatment included an IDH1 peptide vaccine. In DNA form, the CDR3 reads TGTGCCAGCAGTGAAGGACAGGGGGCTCGGGCGAACACTGAAGCTTTCTTT. Amino acid sequence: CASSEGQGARANTEAFF.